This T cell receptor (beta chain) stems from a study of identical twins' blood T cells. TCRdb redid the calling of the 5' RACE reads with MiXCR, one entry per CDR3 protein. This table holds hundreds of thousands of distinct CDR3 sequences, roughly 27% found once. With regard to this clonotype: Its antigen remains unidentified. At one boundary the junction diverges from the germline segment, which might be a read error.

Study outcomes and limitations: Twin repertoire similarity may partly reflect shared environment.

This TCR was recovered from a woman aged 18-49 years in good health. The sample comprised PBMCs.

The CDR3 DNA sequence: TGCACCAGCAGCCCCTTATCGGACAGGGGTGCAGATACGCAGTATTTT. Translation gives CTSSPLSDRGADTQYF. This rearrangement joins TRBV5-1 to TRBJ2-3, with 9 nucleotides matching TRBD1. This CDR3 has 16 residues. Germline-derived CDR1 and CDR2 are SGHRS and YFSETQ.